Below are 9 T cell receptor beta chains sequenced from a single sample in a study of OX40 agonist ivuxolimab in advanced cancers. Assay: immunoSEQ multiplex PCR; the TCRdb copy retains only in-frame clones and omits some. The sample yields 98,000 or so clones, 75% to 90% seen once. Sample: CD4+ or CD8+ T cells sorted from blood, taken in a trial of the OX40 agonist ivuxolimab. The source is an adult with an advanced solid tumor such as melanoma, head and neck, liver or kidney cancer.

A few counts support this clone. The chain couples TRBV18 to TRBJ1-5; D is unclear. Germline CDR1 and CDR2: KGHSH and LQKENI. The CDR3 totals 13 residues. Trimming left V 3 bases short and J 5 bases short, with 8 bases between. Here the CDR3 reads CASSPSRDQPQHF. CDR3 DNA: TGTGCCAGCTCACCCTCCCGGGATCAGCCCCAGCATTTT.

The J gene is TRBJ2-7, the V gene TRBV7-2; D remains ambiguous. Germline CDR1 is SGHTA and CDR2 is FQGNSA. The V end was cut by 3 bases, the J end by 2 bases, with 8 bases between. This CDR3 region has 13 residues. The CDR3 coding sequence is TGTGCCAGCAGCTTGCCGGTTACCTACGAGCAGTACTTC. This codes for CASSLPVTYEQYF.

This clone was observed a single time. V and J are TRBV11-2 and TRBJ1-2; 7 bases align to TRBD1. Trimming removed 0 bases from V and 6 bases from J; junction bases left unmatched: 10. This CDR3 region has 16 residues. The germline CDR1 and CDR2 sequences are SGHAT and FQNNGV. The CDR3 sequence: CASSLEGRQGRDGYTF. Written as DNA, the CDR3 is TGTGCCAGCAGCTTAGAGGGTAGACAGGGACGAGATGGCTACACCTTC.

The chain combines TRBV7-2 with TRBJ2-1; 7 positions match TRBD2. Germline V gene sequence: CDR1 SGHTA, CDR2 FQGNSA. The CDR3 totals 15 residues. V lost 5 bases to trimming and J lost 11 bases; unmatched junction nucleotides: 15. CDR3 loop: CASSPKARGSGKQFF. The CDR3 DNA reads as TGTGCCAGCAGCCCCAAGGCTCGCGGGAGTGGTAAGCAGTTCTTC. Looking up the rest from reference TRBV7-2 and TRBJ2-1 gives the full variable domain: GAGVSQSPSNKVTEKGKDVELRCDPISGHTALYWYRQSLGQGLEFLIYFQGNSAPDKSGLPSDRFSAERTGGSVSTLTIQRTQQEDSAVYLCASSPKARGSGKQFFGPGTRLTVL.

The chain employs TRBV11-2 and TRBJ2-1, with a tentative D call TRBD2 (6 bases). Trimming stripped 3 bases from V and 1 base from J, with 16 bases between. The CDR3 is 17 amino acids. Germline CDR1 SGHAT, CDR2 FQNNGV. The CDR3 loop is CASSFGLPGLSYNEQFF. The CDR3 coding sequence is TGTGCCAGCAGCTTTGGTCTACCGGGACTTTCCTACAATGAGCAGTTCTTC.

The rearrangement joins TRBV2 to TRBJ1-1; possibly TRBD1 for D (5 bases). Trimming shortened V by 5 bases and J by 1 base, and 8 bases separated the two germline ends. Germline CDR1 reads SNHLY; CDR2 reads FYNNEI. The CDR3 is 13 residues long. The CDR3 bases are TGTGCCAGCAGTTGGGGGGGGAACACTGAAGCTTTCTTT. It specifies CASSWGGNTEAFF. Full variable domain (outside the CDR3, taken from reference TRBV2 and TRBJ1-1): EPEVTQTPSHQVTQMGQEVILRCVPISNHLYFYWYRQILGQKVEFLVSFYNNEISEKSEIFDDQFSVERPDGSNFTLKIRSTKLEDSAMYFCASSWGGNTEAFFGQGTRLTVV.

The chain combines TRBV5-1 with TRBJ2-3; D is uncertain. Trimming pared 1 base from V and 0 bases from J, leaving 9 bases between. CDR1 is SGHRS and CDR2 is YFSETQ in the germline V gene. The CDR3 loop spans 15 amino acids. This CDR3 reads CASSLTTSSTDTQYF. DNA for the CDR3: TGCGCCAGCAGCTTGACCACGTCTAGCACAGATACGCAGTATTTT.

The V call is TRBV5-1, the J call TRBJ2-7, with 9 bases that match TRBD1. This CDR3 contains 15 residues. The germline CDR1 and CDR2 sequences are SGHRS and YFSETQ. The J segment lost 7 bases and the V segment lost 1 base, leaving 9 bases of the junction unmatched. This CDR3 is CASSLPATGGGEQYF. CDR3 in DNA: TGCGCCAGCAGCTTGCCCGCAACAGGGGGCGGGGAGCAGTACTTC.

The chain uses TRBV28 and TRBJ2-7, with 10 bases identical to TRBD1. In germline, CDR1 is MDHEN, CDR2 SYDVKM. The CDR3 loop spans 16 amino acids. Trimming cost V 6 bases and J 1 base; bases outside gene matches: 9. The CDR3 nucleotides read TGTGCCAGCAGGCCGGGACAGGGGCGCCCGTCCTACGAGCAGTACTTC. Translated, it gives CASRPGQGRPSYEQYF.